A single T cell receptor beta chain is shown here with its context. The antigen remains unidentified. Primers included in the PCR were 60 Vbeta and 13 Jbeta primers. Data came from immunoSEQ multiplex PCR; TCRdb stores just in-frame clones and leaves some out. Of about 160,000 clones listed, around 83% are singletons. The CDR3 totals 14 residues. Germline trimming cut 6 bases from V and 8 bases from J; bases unmatched to any gene: 7. CDR1 and CDR2 from the germline V gene are SNHLY and FYNNEI. These data come from a study of cytomegalovirus exposure and HLA in healthy donors. Study conclusions and caveats: A later analysis showed that HLA-associated TCR beta chains had undergone more clonal expansion than equally common others.

The material sequenced was PBMCs. The chain employs TRBV2 and TRBJ1-4; 9 bases align to TRBD1. This clonotype was obtained from a girl aged 2 to 9 in good health and CMV-seropositive. The chain's CDR3 is CASRWTGADEKLFF. CDR3 DNA sequence: TGTGCCAGCAGGTGGACAGGGGCGGACGAAAAACTGTTTTTT.